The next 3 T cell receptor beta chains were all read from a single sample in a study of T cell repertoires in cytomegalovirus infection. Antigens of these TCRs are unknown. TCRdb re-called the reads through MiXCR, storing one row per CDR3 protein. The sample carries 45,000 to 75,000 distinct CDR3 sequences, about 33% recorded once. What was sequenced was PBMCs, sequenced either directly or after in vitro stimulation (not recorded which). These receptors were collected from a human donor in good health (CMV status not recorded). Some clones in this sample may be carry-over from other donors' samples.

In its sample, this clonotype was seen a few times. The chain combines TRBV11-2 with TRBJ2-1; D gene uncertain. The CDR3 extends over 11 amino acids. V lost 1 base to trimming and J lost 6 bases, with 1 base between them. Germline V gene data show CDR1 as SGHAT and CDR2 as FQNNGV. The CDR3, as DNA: TGTGCCAGCAGCTTAGGCAATGAGCAGTTCTTC. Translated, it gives CASSLGNEQFF. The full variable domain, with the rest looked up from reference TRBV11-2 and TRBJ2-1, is EAGVAQSPRYKIIEKRQSVAFWCNPISGHATLYWYQQILGQGPKLLIQFQNNGVVDDSQLPKDRFSAERLKGVDSTLKIQPAKLEDSAVYLCASSLGNEQFFGPGTRLTVL.

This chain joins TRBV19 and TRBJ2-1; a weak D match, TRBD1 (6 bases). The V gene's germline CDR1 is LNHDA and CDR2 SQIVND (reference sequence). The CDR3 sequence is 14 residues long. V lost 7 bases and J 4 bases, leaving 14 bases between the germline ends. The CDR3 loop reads CASTTGQFYNEQFF. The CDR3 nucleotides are TGTGCCAGTACGACCGGACAGTTTTACAATGAGCAGTTCTTC. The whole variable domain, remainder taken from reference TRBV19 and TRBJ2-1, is DGGITQSPKYLFRKEGQNVTLSCEQNLNHDAMYWYRQDPGQGLRLIYYSQIVNDFQKGDIAEGYSVSREKKESFPLTVTSAQKNPTAFYLCASTTGQFYNEQFFGPGTRLTVL.

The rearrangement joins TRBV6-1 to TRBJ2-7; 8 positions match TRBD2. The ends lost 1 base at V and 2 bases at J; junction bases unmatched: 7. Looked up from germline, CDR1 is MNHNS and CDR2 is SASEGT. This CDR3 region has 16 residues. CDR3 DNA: TGTGCCAGCAGTGAAGTTTTTGCGGGGGGACCCTACGAGCAGTACTTC. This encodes CASSEVFAGGPYEQYF.